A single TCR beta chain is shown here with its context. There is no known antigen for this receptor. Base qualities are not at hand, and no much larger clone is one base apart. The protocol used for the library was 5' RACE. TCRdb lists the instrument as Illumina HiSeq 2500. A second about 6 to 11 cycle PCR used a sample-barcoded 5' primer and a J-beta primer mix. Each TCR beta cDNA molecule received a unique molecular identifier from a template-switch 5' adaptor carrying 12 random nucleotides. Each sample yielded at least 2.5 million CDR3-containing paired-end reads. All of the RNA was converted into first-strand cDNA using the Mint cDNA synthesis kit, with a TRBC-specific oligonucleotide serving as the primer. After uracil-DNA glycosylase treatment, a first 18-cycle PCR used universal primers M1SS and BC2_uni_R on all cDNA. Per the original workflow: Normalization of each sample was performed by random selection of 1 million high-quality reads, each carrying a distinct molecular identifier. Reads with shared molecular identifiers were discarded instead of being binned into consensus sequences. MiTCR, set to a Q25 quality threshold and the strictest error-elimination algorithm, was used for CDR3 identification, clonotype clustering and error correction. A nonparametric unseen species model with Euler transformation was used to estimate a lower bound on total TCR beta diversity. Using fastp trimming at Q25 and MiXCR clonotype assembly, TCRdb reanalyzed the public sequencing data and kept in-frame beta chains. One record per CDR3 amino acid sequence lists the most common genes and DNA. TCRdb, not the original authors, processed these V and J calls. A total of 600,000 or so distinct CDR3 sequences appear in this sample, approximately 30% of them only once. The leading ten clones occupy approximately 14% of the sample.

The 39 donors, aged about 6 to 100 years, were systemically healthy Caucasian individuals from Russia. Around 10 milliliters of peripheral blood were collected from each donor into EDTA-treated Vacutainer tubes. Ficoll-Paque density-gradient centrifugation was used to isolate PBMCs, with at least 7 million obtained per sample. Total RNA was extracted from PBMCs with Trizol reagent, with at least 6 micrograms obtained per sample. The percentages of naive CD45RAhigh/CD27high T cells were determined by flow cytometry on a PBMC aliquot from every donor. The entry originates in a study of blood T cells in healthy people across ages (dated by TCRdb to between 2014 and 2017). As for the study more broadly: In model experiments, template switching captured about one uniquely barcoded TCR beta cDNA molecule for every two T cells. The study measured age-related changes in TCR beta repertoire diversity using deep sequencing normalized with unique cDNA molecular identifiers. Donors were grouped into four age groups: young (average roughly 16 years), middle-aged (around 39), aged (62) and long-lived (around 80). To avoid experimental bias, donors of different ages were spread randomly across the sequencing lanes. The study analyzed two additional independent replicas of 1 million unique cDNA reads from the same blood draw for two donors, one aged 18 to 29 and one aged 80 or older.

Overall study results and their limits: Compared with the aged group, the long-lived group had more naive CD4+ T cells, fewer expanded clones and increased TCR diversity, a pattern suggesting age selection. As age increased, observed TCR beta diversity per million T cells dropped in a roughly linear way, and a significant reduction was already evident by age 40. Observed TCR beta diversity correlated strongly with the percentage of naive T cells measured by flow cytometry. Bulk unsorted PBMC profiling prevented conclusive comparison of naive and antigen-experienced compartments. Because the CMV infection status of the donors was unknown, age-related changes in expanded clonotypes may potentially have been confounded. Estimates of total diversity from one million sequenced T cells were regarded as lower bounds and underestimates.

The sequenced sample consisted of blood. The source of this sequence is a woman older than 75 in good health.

The DNA sequence is given as TGTGCCAGCACCCCACACCCCAATGAGCAGTTCTTC. Translated, this gives CASTPHPNEQFF. The rearrangement combines TRBV12-3 or TRBV12-4 with TRBJ2-1, with no D gene named confidently. The CDR3, from cysteine to phenylalanine, totals 12 residues. Solely the CDR3 DNA is kept, with 36 bases framed from the first base. V is cut by 7 bases and J by 6 bases, and the space between the germline ends is 10 bases.